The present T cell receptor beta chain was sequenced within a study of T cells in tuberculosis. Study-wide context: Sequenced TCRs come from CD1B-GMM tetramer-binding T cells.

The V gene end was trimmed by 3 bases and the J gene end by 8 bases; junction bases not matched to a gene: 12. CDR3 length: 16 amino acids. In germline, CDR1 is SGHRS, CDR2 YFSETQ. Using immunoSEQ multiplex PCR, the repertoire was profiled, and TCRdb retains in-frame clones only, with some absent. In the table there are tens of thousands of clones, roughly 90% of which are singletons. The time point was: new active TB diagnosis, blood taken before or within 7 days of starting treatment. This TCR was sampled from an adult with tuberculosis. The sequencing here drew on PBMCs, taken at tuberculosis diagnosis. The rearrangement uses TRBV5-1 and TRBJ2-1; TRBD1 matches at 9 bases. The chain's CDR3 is CASSWSIRDRVDEQFF. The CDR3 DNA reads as TGCGCCAGCAGCTGGTCTATCCGGGACAGGGTCGATGAGCAGTTCTTC.